This passage covers 22 T cell receptor beta chains from one sample sequenced in a study of T cells in Graves' hyperthyroidism and ophthalmopathy. Using RNA transcripts as the source, TCR beta CDR3 regions were amplified. The HTBI set primed first-round TCR CDR3 RT-PCR. Each CDR3 protein gets one entry after TCRdb re-called the multiplex PCR reads with MiXCR. This sample has fewer than 400,000 distinct CDR3 sequences, with 11% to 15% found just once. Sequencing used blood. The receptors originated from a man in his forties or fifties with Graves' ophthalmopathy.

This clonotype has only a few counts. The gene calls are TRBV9 and TRBJ1-1, with 7 bases that match TRBD1. The J segment lost 2 bases and the V segment lost 0 bases, leaving 10 bases of the junction unmatched. CDR3 length: 17 residues. CDR1 is SGDLS and CDR2 is YYNGEE in the germline V gene. CDR3: CASSVGAGTVGNTEAFF. The CDR3 nucleotides are TGTGCCAGCAGCGTAGGGGCAGGGACAGTAGGAAACACTGAAGCTTTCTTT.

This clonotype has more than one count but fewer than ten. V is TRBV6-1 and J is TRBJ1-5; no firm D call. CDR3 length: 13 amino acids. The V gene lost 3 bases and the J gene lost 6 bases, with 9 bases spanning the gap. Germline V gene lookup returns CDR1 MNHNS and CDR2 SASEGT. The CDR3 DNA reads TGTGCCAGCAGTGATGGGGTCGGTCAGCCCCAGCATTTT. Its protein is CASSDGVGQPQHF.

For this clonotype: A much larger clone is a single base away; this may be a read error. This chain joins TRBV19 and TRBJ1-2; 7 bases fit TRBD1. The CDR3 is made up of 13 amino acids. Germline V gene lookup returns CDR1 LNHDA and CDR2 SQIVND (reference sequence). The CDR3 region has the DNA TGTGCCAGTACCGCACAGGGGAACTATGTCTACACCTTC. It encodes CASTAQGNYVYTF.

The V gene is TRBV29-1, the J gene TRBJ2-3, with 8 bases lining up with TRBD2. Trimming cost V 0 bases and J 8 bases; bases outside gene matches: 7. From germline, CDR1 is SQVTM and CDR2 ANQGSEA. CDR3 length: 14 residues. CDR3 protein: CSVEELAASGTQYF. DNA for the CDR3: TGCAGCGTTGAAGAACTAGCGGCCTCGGGTACGCAGTATTTT.

This clonotype was picked up a small number of times. The chain combines TRBV6-1 with TRBJ2-7; D is uncertain. This CDR3 has 11 residues. CDR1 MNHNS and CDR2 SASEGT come from the germline V gene. With 6 bases removed from V and 2 bases from J, the gap between germline ends came to 5 bases. The CDR3 sequence is CASRQAYEQYF. The CDR3 region has the DNA TGTGCCAGCAGGCAGGCCTACGAGCAGTACTTC.

The chain links TRBV20-1 to TRBJ1-1, with 8 bases matching TRBD1. The CDR3 spans 17 residues. V gave up 5 bases and J gave up 8 bases; unmatched junction bases: 22. Germline V gene sequence: CDR1 DFQATT, CDR2 SNEGSKA (reference sequence). This CDR3 reads CSALASGARGRDSEAFF. CDR3 DNA: TGCAGTGCTCTTGCTAGCGGGGCCAGGGGGCGCGATTCGGAAGCTTTCTTT.

This clonotype was seen ten or more times. The rearrangement links TRBV5-8 to TRBJ2-1; tentative D call: TRBD2 (5 bases). This CDR3 region has 15 residues. Trimming pared 1 base from V and 6 bases from J, leaving 14 bases between. Per the germline V gene, CDR1 is SGHTS and CDR2 is YDEGEE. The CDR3 reads CASSLLLGRGNEQFF. The CDR3 DNA reads TGTGCCAGCAGCTTGCTCCTAGGACGGGGCAATGAGCAGTTCTTC.

This clonotype was observed at least ten times. The chain employs TRBV7-2 and TRBJ2-5, with 8 bases lining up with TRBD2. The CDR3 has 14 residues. V lost 2 bases and J lost 9; bases outside the gene matches: 8. Germline V CDR1 and CDR2: SGHTA, FQGNSA. CDR3 nucleotides: TGTGCCAGCAGCTTAAGTAGGACTAGCCTCCCCCAGTACTTC. Encoded protein: CASSLSRTSLPQYF.

The chain carries TRBV5-1 and TRBJ2-3; the match to TRBD1 covers 8 bases. Looked up from germline, CDR1 is SGHRS and CDR2 is YFSETQ. The junction had 11 bases not matched to a gene; V was cut back by 1 base and J by 4 bases. The CDR3 is made up of 17 amino acids. The CDR3 sequence is CASSLWGQATRPDTQYF. The CDR3 DNA reads as TGCGCCAGCAGCTTGTGGGGACAGGCCACGAGACCAGATACGCAGTATTTT.

This clonotype was found many times. The chain recombines TRBV29-1 with TRBJ2-1, with TRBD2 identical over 8 bases. Trimming removed 4 bases from V and 6 bases from J; junction bases left unmatched: 11. From germline, CDR1 is SQVTM and CDR2 ANQGSEA. The CDR3 loop spans 15 amino acids. CDR3 residues: CSVGTSGSEGNEQFF. The CDR3 coding sequence is TGCAGCGTTGGCACTAGCGGATCCGAGGGCAATGAGCAGTTCTTC.

This clonotype was picked up many times. J is TRBJ1-1 and V is TRBV18, with D maybe TRBD1 (5 bases). CDR3 length: 16 residues. The germline CDR1 and CDR2 sequences are KGHSH and LQKENI. Trimming took off 4 bases at V and 0 bases at J, with 15 bases between the two ends. The CDR3 loop reads CASSRDVPMMNTEAFF. CDR3 sequence (DNA): TGTGCCAGCTCACGGGACGTTCCGATGATGAACACTGAAGCTTTCTTT.

A few counts support this clonotype. The V gene is TRBV4-2, the J gene TRBJ2-7, with TRBD2 matching over 8 bases. This CDR3 region has 16 residues. Germline V gene sequence: CDR1 LGHNA, CDR2 YNFKEQ. Unmatched junction bases numbered 10, after V lost 3 bases and J lost 3 bases. This CDR3 is CASSHTVAGRIYEQYF. DNA for the CDR3: TGTGCCAGCAGCCATACCGTAGCGGGGCGAATCTACGAGCAGTACTTC.

This clonotype was detected a few times. This chain uses TRBV6-6 with TRBJ2-7; unclear D gene. CDR1 is MNHNY and CDR2 is SVGAGI in the germline V gene (reference sequence). Trimming stripped 1 base from V and 7 bases from J, with 17 bases between. The CDR3 is made up of 15 amino acids. CDR3 loop: CASSYLSADDWEQYF. In DNA form, the CDR3 reads TGTGCCAGCAGTTACTTGTCAGCAGACGATTGGGAGCAGTACTTC.

This clonotype was seen at least ten times. V gene TRBV24-1 combines with J gene TRBJ1-1; no clear D gene. Trimming left V 7 bases short and J 2 bases short, with 10 bases between. CDR3 length: 13 residues. CDR1 is KGHDR and CDR2 is SFDVKD in the germline V gene. The CDR3 DNA is TGTGCCACCAGAAGGGAGGATAACACTGAAGCTTTCTTT. Translation gives CATRREDNTEAFF.

This clonotype was counted many times. This chain links TRBV3-1 with TRBJ2-1; 7 bases fit TRBD2. This CDR3 comprises 16 residues. Germline trimming cut 1 base from V and 0 bases from J; bases unmatched to any gene: 3. Germline loops: CDR1 LGHDT, CDR2 YNNKEL (reference sequence). The CDR3 nucleotides read TGTGCCAGCAGCCAAGGAGGCGGGAGCTCCTACAATGAGCAGTTCTTC. Translating it yields CASSQGGGSSYNEQFF.

The rearrangement links TRBV29-1 to TRBJ1-5; the match to TRBD1 covers 7 bases. The CDR3 runs 13 residues. CDR1 and CDR2 (germline): SQVTM, ANQGSEA. V trimming: 7 bases; J trimming: 4 bases; junction bases outside the gene matches: 7. The CDR3 spells CSASETGNQPQHF. The CDR3 region has the DNA TGCAGCGCATCTGAGACAGGGAATCAGCCCCAGCATTTT.

There are many counts of this clonotype. This chain connects TRBV5-1 to TRBJ1-5; tentative D call: TRBD1 (5 bases). This CDR3 spans 14 amino acids. The V end was cut by 0 bases, the J end by 5 bases, with 9 bases between. Germline CDR1 SGHRS, CDR2 YFSETQ. The CDR3 sequence: CASSLEGTDQPQHF. DNA of the CDR3: TGCGCCAGCAGCTTGGAGGGGACGGATCAGCCCCAGCATTTT.

This chain uses TRBV5-1 with TRBJ2-2; a weak D match, TRBD2 (6 bases). V lost 1 base and J 1 base, leaving 8 bases between the germline ends. CDR3 length: 15 residues. Germline V gives CDR1 SGHRS, CDR2 YFSETQ. The CDR3 nucleotides read TGCGCCAGCAGCTTGAGGACTATGAACACCGGGGAGCTGTTTTTT. Protein: CASSLRTMNTGELFF.

This clonotype was detected many times. The chain carries TRBV6-1 and TRBJ2-7; 8 bases align to TRBD1. The ends lost 6 bases at V and 9 bases at J; junction bases unmatched: 16. CDR3 length equals 15 residues. Germline CDR1 and CDR2: MNHNS and SASEGT. CDR3 DNA: TGTGCCAGCAGAGATACCGGGACAGGACCTATGGCGCAGTACTTC. This sequence encodes CASRDTGTGPMAQYF.

This clonotype was recorded only once. V usage is TRBV29-1 and J usage is TRBJ1-1, with D unclear. The V gene's germline CDR1 is SQVTM and CDR2 ANQGSEA. The CDR3 has 11 residues. Trimming left V 8 bases short and J 6 bases short, with 13 bases between. The CDR3, as DNA: TGCAGCACAACACGCCGCTCTGAAGCTTTCTTT. Amino acids: CSTTRRSEAFF. The variable domain in full, completed from reference TRBV29-1 and TRBJ1-1, reads SAVISQKPSRDICQRGTSLTIQCQVDSQVTMMFWYRQQPGQSLTLIATANQGSEATYESGFVIDKFPISRPNLTFSTLTVSNMSPEDSSIYLCSTTRRSEAFFGQGTRLTVV.

This clonotype has at least ten counts. This chain joins TRBV5-8 and TRBJ1-4; weak D call: TRBD1 (5 bases). Germline V gene data show CDR1 as SGHTS and CDR2 as YDEGEE. V dropped 2 bases and J dropped 7 bases, with 9 bases sitting between them. The CDR3 is 13 residues long. Here the CDR3 DNA reads TGTGCCAGCAGCTTACGGGGCGGTGAAAAACTGTTTTTT. It specifies CASSLRGGEKLFF.

In this sample, this clonotype turned up a few times. This chain uses TRBV7-8 with TRBJ2-2; a weak D match, TRBD2 (6 bases). The CDR3 covers 15 residues. V was shortened by 1 base and J by 5 bases, with 11 bases between the two germline ends. CDR1 is SGHVS and CDR2 is FQNEAQ in the germline V gene. DNA of the CDR3: TGTGCCAGCAGCTTAGACGGGACTGGAACCGGGGAGCTGTTTTTT. It is translated as CASSLDGTGTGELFF.